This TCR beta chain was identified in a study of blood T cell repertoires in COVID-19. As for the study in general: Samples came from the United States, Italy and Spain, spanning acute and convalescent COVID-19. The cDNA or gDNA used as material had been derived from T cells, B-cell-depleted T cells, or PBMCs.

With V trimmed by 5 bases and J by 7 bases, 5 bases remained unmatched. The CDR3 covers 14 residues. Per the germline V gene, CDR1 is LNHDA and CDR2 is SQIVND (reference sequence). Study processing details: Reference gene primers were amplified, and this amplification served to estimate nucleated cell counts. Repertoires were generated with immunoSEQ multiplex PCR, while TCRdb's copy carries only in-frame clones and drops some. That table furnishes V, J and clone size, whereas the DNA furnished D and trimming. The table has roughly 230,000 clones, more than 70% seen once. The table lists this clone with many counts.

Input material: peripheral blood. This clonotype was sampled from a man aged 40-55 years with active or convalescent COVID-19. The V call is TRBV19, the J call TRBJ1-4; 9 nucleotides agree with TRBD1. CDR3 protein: CASSDDRGGEKLFF. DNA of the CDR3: TGTGCCAGTAGTGACGACAGGGGGGGTGAAAAACTGTTTTTT. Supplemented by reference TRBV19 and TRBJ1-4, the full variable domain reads DGGITQSPKYLFRKEGQNVTLSCEQNLNHDAMYWYRQDPGQGLRLIYYSQIVNDFQKGDIAEGYSVSREKKESFPLTVTSAQKNPTAFYLCASSDDRGGEKLFFGSGTQLSVL.